This TCR beta chain was captured by sequencing in a study of Graves' ophthalmopathy and Graves' hyperthyroidism. The study amplified TCR beta CDR3 regions using RNA transcripts. Following a first-round RT-PCR that used HTBI primers, a second-round multiplex PCR was carried out. Using its own MiXCR run on the multiplex PCR reads, TCRdb lists one record per CDR3 protein. The repertoire holds under 350,000 distinct CDR3 sequences, with roughly 15% as singletons. This clonotype showed up many times. Trimming pared 5 bases from V and 1 base from J, leaving 11 bases between. Germline-derived CDR1 and CDR2 are SQVTM and ANQGSEA. The CDR3 covers 13 residues.

Sequencing was carried out using peripheral blood. The chain links TRBV29-1 to TRBJ1-1, with a weak D call TRBD1 (5 bases). This clonotype was obtained from an adult man with Graves' ophthalmopathy. CDR3 DNA: TGCAGCGTTAGGGCAGGACAGAACACTGAAGCTTTCTTT. This gives the protein CSVRAGQNTEAFF.